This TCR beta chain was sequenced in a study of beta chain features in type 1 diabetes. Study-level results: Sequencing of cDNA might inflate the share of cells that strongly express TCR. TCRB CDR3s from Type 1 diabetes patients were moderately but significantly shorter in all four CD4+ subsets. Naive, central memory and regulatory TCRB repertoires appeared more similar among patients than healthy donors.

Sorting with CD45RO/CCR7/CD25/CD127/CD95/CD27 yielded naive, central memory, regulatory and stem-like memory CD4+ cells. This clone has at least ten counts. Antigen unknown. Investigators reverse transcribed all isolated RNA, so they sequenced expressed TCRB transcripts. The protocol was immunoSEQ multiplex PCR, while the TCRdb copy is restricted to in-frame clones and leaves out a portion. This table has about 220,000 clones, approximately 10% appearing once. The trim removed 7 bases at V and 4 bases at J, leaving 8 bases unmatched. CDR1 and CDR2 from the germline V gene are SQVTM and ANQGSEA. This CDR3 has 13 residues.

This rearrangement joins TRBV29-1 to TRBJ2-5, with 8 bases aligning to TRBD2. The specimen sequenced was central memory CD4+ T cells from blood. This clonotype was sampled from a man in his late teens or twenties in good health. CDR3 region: CSGDTLAGETQYF. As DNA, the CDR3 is TGCAGCGGGGACACCCTAGCGGGAGAGACCCAGTACTTC. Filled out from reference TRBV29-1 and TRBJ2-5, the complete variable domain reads SAVISQKPSRDICQRGTSLTIQCQVDSQVTMMFWYRQQPGQSLTLIATANQGSEATYESGFVIDKFPISRPNLTFSTLTVSNMSPEDSSIYLCSGDTLAGETQYFGPGTRLLVL.